One T cell receptor (beta chain) is described in this entry. The data stem from a study of blood T cell repertoires in COVID-19. Some clones are missing from TCRdb's copy, which holds only in-frame ones; the method was immunoSEQ multiplex PCR. The sample has hundreds of thousands of clones, about 90% seen once; the top ten hold about 0.24%. The sequence was obtained from a woman younger than 30 with acute or convalescent COVID-19. The material sequenced was peripheral blood.

In DNA, the CDR3 is TGTGCCAGCAGCCAAGCGGACAGCAGGAACACTGAAGCTTTCTTT. This codes for CASSQADSRNTEAFF. The chain employs TRBV4-2 and TRBJ1-1; D possibly corresponds to TRBD1 (6 bases). CDR3 length equals 15 residues. The germline V and J ends were trimmed by 1 base and 1 base, with 10 bases remaining between them. Germline V gives CDR1 LGHNA, CDR2 YNFKEQ.